Reported below is one T cell receptor beta chain. What it binds is not known. This sample was included in a study of T cell responses to AZD1222 COVID-19 vaccine. Study-level findings and limits: Spike-specific TCR breadth and depth both grew after two AZD1222 doses.

V was pared by 3 bases and J by 4 bases, with 7 bases between. The CDR3 is 13 residues long. Looked up from germline, CDR1 is MDHEN and CDR2 is SYDVKM. Libraries were prepared by immunoSEQ multiplex PCR; TCRdb keeps only in-frame clonotypes and omits some of them. The sample holds 100,000 to 150,000 clones; 92% are singletons and the top ten take over 7.5%. The chain has TRBV28 and TRBJ2-1, with unresolved D. This material consisted of peripheral blood, taken 28 days after the second AZD1222 dose. The sequence derives from an adult who received the AZD1222 COVID-19 vaccine. The chain's CDR3 is CASSFSSYNEQFF. The CDR3 nucleotides are TGTGCCAGCAGTTTCTCGAGTTACAATGAGCAGTTCTTC.